Listed here is a single TCR beta chain. Trimming took 0 bases from V and 2 from J; bases not matched to a gene: 0. Germline V gene lookup returns CDR1 LNHNV and CDR2 YYDKDF (reference sequence). This CDR3 spans 14 amino acids. In the original processing: Reference gene primer amplification yielded estimated nucleated cell counts. Produced via immunoSEQ multiplex PCR; TCRdb's table is partial and in-frame only. Clonal size and the V and J genes are those of that table, whereas D and trimming came from the DNA. The table includes more than 200,000 clones, approximately 90% detected once. These data belong to a study of blood T cell repertoires in COVID-19. Study context: Material from acute and convalescent COVID-19 was sourced from the United States, Italy and Spain. The cDNA or gDNA used as material had been derived from T cells, B-cell-depleted T cells, or PBMCs.

Sequenced material: peripheral blood. This TCR derives from a man over 45 with acute or convalescent COVID-19. The chain uses TRBV15 and TRBJ2-5, with 7 bases aligning to TRBD1. The CDR3 DNA follows: TGTGCCACCAGCAGAGAGGGACAGCAAGAGACCCAGTACTTC. Protein: CATSREGQQETQYF.